This T cell receptor beta chain was captured in a study of blood T cell repertoires in COVID-19 (dated by TCRdb to 2019 to 2021). For the wider study: Samples covering the acute and convalescent phases of COVID-19 were provided by collaborators in the United States, Italy and Spain. A de-identified subject ID, COVID-19 status, age in years and sex were almost always included in the sample metadata. The repertoires were released in a freely available public database intended as a resource for research on the immune response to SARS-CoV-2. Where available, HLA class I and class II types were taken from metadata supplied by the sample provider and were not determined by assay-based typing. Subjects who had been exposed to COVID-19, were actively infected with it, or had recovered from it provided the deeply sampled blood TCRbeta repertoires that made up the dataset. The samples were drawn from two sources: the first 160 participants of the ongoing ImmuneRACE study, and 1,000 to 1,500 subjects contributed by 6 global collaborators. The material from the prospective study consisted of cDNA or gDNA derived from T cells, B-cell-depleted T cells, or PBMCs. General findings and caveats noted by the study authors: How much clinical and demographic metadata was included differed by source and by participant, and the metadata was provided uncurated.

In the germline V gene, CDR1 corresponds to SGHAT and CDR2 to FQNNGV. V is reduced by 2 bases and J by 6 bases, leaving a spacing of 11 bases between them. The CDR3 holds 14 amino acids from the cysteine to the phenylalanine. Only the CDR3 region is kept as DNA, spanning 42 bases read in frame from base 1. One collaborating source in Seattle enrolled patients during active infection and followed them longitudinally through the course of disease. Whole blood was collected in K2EDTA tubes by collaborating institutions according to the institutions' own protocols. For TCRbeta analysis, collaborators shipped samples as frozen whole blood, isolated PBMCs, or DNA extracted from either of those sample types. Worth noting for this clone: This receptor's antigen is unknown. Base qualities were left out, and no much larger clone turns up one base away.

TCRbeta CDR3 regions were amplified from genomic DNA by means of the immunoSEQ Assay, a bias-controlled multiplex PCR. From the authors' description of their analysis: Within the assay, amplification of reference gene primers was used to estimate how many nucleated cells each sample contained. To quantify the absolute abundance of each unique TCRbeta CDR3 rearrangement, sequence reads were collapsed and filtered. For each sample, productive Simpson clonality was calculated as the square root of Simpson's diversity index across productive rearrangements. The immuneACCESS repertoire file appears here via TCRdb, limited to in-frame rearrangements. These files lack a portion of the clones; in checked studies, under half of the deficit traces to unresolved V genes, and the cause of the others is not known. V and J calls and clone size come straight from that table; D and trimming were deduced from the DNA. Present in this sample are fewer than 200,000 clones, 82% of which were seen just once. Together, the top ten hold approximately 7.8% of the sample.

Input material: peripheral blood. The sequence joins TRBV11-2 to TRBJ2-1, with TRBD2 tentatively as D gene (5 bases match). The TCR originated in a woman between 55 and 75 years old with COVID-19, enrolled during active disease. Here is the DNA: TGTGCCAGCAGCTTACAGGCGGGTAGCAATGAGCAGTTCTTC. This yields the protein CASSLQAGSNEQFF.